The entry that follows covers one T cell receptor (beta chain) sequence. Its cognate antigen is unknown. TCR beta libraries were built with iRepertoire HTBI primers and Arm-PCR of CDR3 regions. TCRdb re-called the multiplex PCR reads with MiXCR, one entry per CDR3 protein. The sample carries roughly 530,000 distinct CDR3 sequences, about 16% recorded once. This entry belongs to a study of regulatory T cells in long-lasting Graves disease. The time point was: newly diagnosed GD, antithyroid drugs for less than 3 months. PBMC-derived RNA was used for the TCR library. Germline V gene data show CDR1 as ENHRY and CDR2 as SYGVKD. Trimming cost V 10 bases and J 2 bases; bases outside gene matches: 6. The CDR3 is 16 residues long. The study, taken as a whole, reports: Newly diagnosed patients shared 1,000 or so public clonotypes; persistent patients shared a few thousand.

This same sample was also part of a study on T cells in Graves' hyperthyroidism and ophthalmopathy. As reported in that work: Through a model of 13 V-J features, ophthalmopathy was separated from stable hyperthyroidism.

The chain joins TRBV10-3 to TRBJ2-6; 12 bases map to TRBD1. The source is a woman aged 35 to 60 with Graves disease. Material: peripheral blood mononuclear cells (PBMCs), obtained at new diagnosis, from a patient treated with antithyroid drugs. CDR3 DNA: TGTGCCACCAGGGGACAGGGGGCTGCTGGGGCCAACGTCCTGACTTTC. This translates into CATRGQGAAGANVLTF.